The 19 T cell receptor beta chains below come from one sample, sequenced in a study of radiotherapy plus CTLA-4 blockade in lung cancer. Repertoires were generated with immunoSEQ multiplex PCR, while TCRdb's copy carries only in-frame clones and drops some. The sample records approximately 47,000 clones, about 63% being singletons. Sequences were derived from peripheral blood, sampled from a patient treated with radiotherapy plus ipilimumab. These receptors came from a human donor with non-small cell lung cancer who had a partial response to radiotherapy plus ipilimumab.

This clone was observed many times. This chain links TRBV19 with TRBJ1-5; D gene unclear. Trimming left V 6 bases short and J 3 bases short, with 9 bases between. CDR3 length: 13 residues. Germline lookup yields CDR1 LNHDA and CDR2 SQIVND (reference sequence). The CDR3 bases are TGTGCCAGTAGCGACAATCTCAATCAGCCCCAGCATTTT. This encodes CASSDNLNQPQHF. Full variable domain (missing parts from reference TRBV19 and TRBJ1-5): DGGITQSPKYLFRKEGQNVTLSCEQNLNHDAMYWYRQDPGQGLRLIYYSQIVNDFQKGDIAEGYSVSREKKESFPLTVTSAQKNPTAFYLCASSDNLNQPQHFGDGTRLSIL.

This clone turned up a few times. The rearrangement links TRBV9 to TRBJ2-7; 10 bases agree with TRBD1. CDR1 and CDR2 from the germline V gene are SGDLS and YYNGEE. The CDR3 has 15 amino acids. The J segment lost 4 bases and the V segment lost 0 bases, leaving 4 bases of the junction unmatched. CDR3 in amino acids: CASSVAWDRGYEQYF. The DNA for the CDR3 is TGTGCCAGCAGCGTAGCTTGGGACAGGGGTTACGAGCAGTACTTC.

In this sample, this clone turned up once. The V and J genes are TRBV7-9 and TRBJ2-3; 9 bases are shared with TRBD1. V was clipped by 9 bases and J by 3 bases; unmatched bases: 4. The CDR3 totals 13 residues. CDR1 is SEHNR and CDR2 is FQNEAQ in the germline V gene (reference sequence). CDR3 DNA: TGTGCCAGTCAACAGGGGGCGACAGATACGCAGTATTTT. This gives the protein CASQQGATDTQYF.

The rearrangement joins TRBV15 to TRBJ1-1; tentative D call: TRBD1 (5 bases). CDR3 length: 15 residues. In germline, CDR1 is LNHNV, CDR2 YYDKDF (reference sequence). V was trimmed by 3 bases and J by 1 base, leaving 12 bases between them. CDR3 sequence: CATSSIVTGNTEAFF. The CDR3 region has the DNA TGTGCCACCAGCAGTATAGTTACAGGGAACACTGAAGCTTTCTTT.

The chain combines TRBV7-2 with TRBJ2-3, with 9 bases aligning to TRBD2. Looked up from germline, CDR1 is SGHTA and CDR2 is FQGNSA. V gave up 3 bases and J gave up 3 bases; unmatched junction bases: 4. The CDR3 is made up of 15 amino acids. CDR3 DNA sequence: TGTGCCAGCAGCTTTAGGACTAGCGTTACAGATACGCAGTATTTT. Protein sequence: CASSFRTSVTDTQYF.

This clone was found a few times. The chain employs TRBV5-1 and TRBJ1-5; D not resolved. The length of the CDR3 is 13 residues. Germline V gene sequence: CDR1 SGHRS, CDR2 YFSETQ. Trimming removed 2 bases at V and 5 bases at J, with 8 bases between. The CDR3 nucleotides are TGCGCCAGCAGCTTCGAGGGAGATCAGCCCCAGCATTTT. It is translated as CASSFEGDQPQHF.

The chain recombines TRBV5-1 with TRBJ2-7; TRBD2 matches at 12 bases. Trimming took 2 bases from V and 5 from J; bases not matched to a gene: 17. Germline loops: CDR1 SGHRS, CDR2 YFSETQ. The CDR3 runs to 19 residues. CDR3 sequence: CASSFSIDTGLAGMHEQYF. The CDR3 region has the DNA TGCGCCAGCAGCTTCTCTATAGATACAGGACTAGCGGGAATGCACGAGCAGTACTTC.

There are a few counts of this clone. The genes are TRBV5-5 and TRBJ2-7; possible D gene TRBD1, 7 bases. Germline-derived CDR1 and CDR2 are SGHKS and YYEKEE (reference sequence). V was trimmed by 2 bases and J by 5 bases, leaving 20 bases between them. The CDR3 totals 16 residues. In DNA, the CDR3 is TGTGCCAGCAGCTTAGGGGGGTCTTGGCAGGGGGACGAGCAGTACTTC. Translated, it gives CASSLGGSWQGDEQYF.

This chain links TRBV11-3 with TRBJ1-1, with D perhaps TRBD1 (5 bases). With 5 bases removed from V and 4 bases from J, the gap between germline ends came to 11 bases. Per the germline V gene, CDR1 is SGHNT and CDR2 is YENEEA. CDR3 length equals 13 residues. DNA for the CDR3: TGTGCCAGCAGCCCACAGGTGGGCACTGAAGCTTTCTTT. Amino acids: CASSPQVGTEAFF. Based on the CDR3 plus reference TRBV11-3 and TRBJ1-1, the full variable domain is EAGVVQSPRYKIIEKKQPVAFWCNPISGHNTLYWYLQNLGQGPELLIRYENEEAVDDSQLPKDRFSAERLKGVDSTLKIQPAELGDSAVYLCASSPQVGTEAFFGQGTRLTVV.

This clone has a handful of counts. For the CDR3, the DNA is TGTGCCAGCAGAAACAGGGGGTTTGAAAAACTGTTTTTT. Encoded protein: CASRNRGFEKLFF. This rearrangement joins TRBV6-5 to TRBJ1-4; 8 nucleotides match TRBD1. Germline V lookup: CDR1 MNHEY, CDR2 SVGAGI. The V gene end was trimmed by 6 bases and the J gene end by 7 bases; junction bases not matched to a gene: 4. The CDR3 is 13 residues long.

The chain links TRBV2 to TRBJ1-1; 9 positions agree with TRBD1. Trimming cost V 7 bases and J 4 bases; bases outside gene matches: 7. Germline V CDR1 and CDR2: SNHLY, FYNNEI. This CDR3 is built from 14 residues. The CDR3 DNA sequence: TGTGCCAGCATACTCGACAGGGGGGGCACTGAAGCTTTCTTT. Encoded protein: CASILDRGGTEAFF.

This chain links TRBV5-1 with TRBJ2-3, with 7 nucleotides matching TRBD1. Trimming cost V 4 bases and J 5 bases; bases outside gene matches: 10. Per the germline V gene, CDR1 is SGHRS and CDR2 is YFSETQ. CDR3 length equals 15 residues. The CDR3 here is CASSPTGTELDTQYF. The DNA for the CDR3 is TGCGCCAGCAGCCCTACCGGGACAGAGCTAGATACGCAGTATTTT.

V usage is TRBV30 and J usage is TRBJ1-5; D uncertain. V was clipped by 0 bases and J by 1 base, with 10 bases between them. Germline V gene data show CDR1 as GTSNPN and CDR2 as SVGIG (reference sequence). The length of the CDR3 is 15 residues. CDR3 DNA sequence: TGTGCCTGGAGTGTTAGCGAGGTGAGCAATCAGCCCCAGCATTTT. Amino acid sequence: CAWSVSEVSNQPQHF.

The sample holds a few counts of this clone. This chain's CDR3 is CASSSAADTGHSYGYTF. The DNA of the CDR3 is TGTGCCAGCAGTTCCGCCGCAGACACGGGACACAGCTATGGCTACACCTTC. The chain is built from TRBV28 and TRBJ1-2, with D maybe TRBD1 (6 bases). V dropped 4 bases and J dropped 4 bases, with 22 bases sitting between them. The V gene's germline CDR1 is MDHEN and CDR2 SYDVKM. This CDR3 comprises 17 residues.

This clone is deemed medium-sized (0.01 to 0.1%). V usage is TRBV5-6 and J usage is TRBJ1-2, with a weak D call TRBD1 (6 bases). CDR3 length equals 15 residues. CDR1 is SGHDT, CDR2 YYEEEE, per germline. V shed 1 base and J shed 6 bases, with 16 bases lying between them. The CDR3 is CASSLSYGGHNGYTF. The DNA for the CDR3 is TGTGCCAGCAGCTTGTCATACGGGGGGCATAATGGCTACACCTTC.

The CDR3 spells CASSPGGSMYGYTF. The CDR3 DNA follows: TGCGCCAGCAGCCCAGGGGGCTCGATGTATGGCTACACCTTC. This sequence joins TRBV5-1 and TRBJ1-2, with 8 bases aligning to TRBD1. There are 14 residues in the CDR3. V lost 4 bases, J lost 5 bases, and 7 bases stayed unmatched. Germline V lookup: CDR1 SGHRS, CDR2 YFSETQ.

V gene TRBV2 combines with J gene TRBJ1-5; a weak D match, TRBD1 (5 bases). Germline CDR1 reads SNHLY; CDR2 reads FYNNEI. V shed 7 bases and J shed 9 bases, with 16 bases lying between them. The CDR3 spans 13 residues. In DNA, the CDR3 is TGTGCCAGCACGGGGCAGGGAGGTTCGCCCCAGCATTTT. The encoded protein is CASTGQGGSPQHF.

The CDR3 loop is CASRTQGVRSTEAFF. CDR3 nucleotides: TGTGCCAGCAGAACTCAGGGGGTAAGAAGCACTGAAGCTTTCTTT. This chain links TRBV6-5 with TRBJ1-1; 7 bases map to TRBD1. The CDR3 spans 15 residues. Germline lookup yields CDR1 MNHEY and CDR2 SVGAGI. The ends lost 6 bases at V and 4 bases at J; junction bases unmatched: 11.

The V gene is TRBV5-1, the J gene TRBJ2-7; TRBD1 aligns across 10 bases. In germline, CDR1 is SGHRS, CDR2 YFSETQ. This CDR3 comprises 15 residues. Trimming cost V 3 bases and J 2 bases; bases outside gene matches: 5. The chain's CDR3 is CASSWTGGTAYEQYF. As DNA, the CDR3 is TGCGCCAGCAGCTGGACAGGGGGAACAGCCTACGAGCAGTACTTC.